This T cell receptor (beta chain) was sequenced during a study of T cells in Graves' hyperthyroidism and ophthalmopathy (dated by TCRdb to the late 2010s). General notes on the study: Peripheral blood was sampled at the time of initial diagnosis, prior to any treatment. The roughly 100 discovery patients were randomly divided into training and test sets at a 7:3 ratio. To identify distinguishing TCR V-J signatures, a discovery cohort of roughly 100 patients was used, comprising 40 to 45 with Graves' ophthalmopathy and around 60 with stable Graves' hyperthyroidism. The paper reports TCR Vbeta CDR3 sequencing of approximately 140 peripheral blood samples: some 41 ophthalmopathy, about 75 hyperthyroidism and around 17 progressor patients. Following sampling, methimazole starting at 30 mg daily was given to hyperthyroidism patients, and high-dose intravenous methylprednisolone was given to ophthalmopathy patients. An independent validation cohort of some 18 hyperthyroidism patients and 17 patients who later progressed to ophthalmopathy tested prospective prediction of ophthalmopathy. In addition, the study compared T-cell repertoires in thyroid tissue and in blood from several Graves' hyperthyroidism patients.

V is reduced by 6 bases and J by 8 bases, leaving a spacing of 22 bases between them. Including the terminal cysteine and phenylalanine, the CDR3 comprises 15 residues. Only CDR3 DNA is held: 45 bases, read in frame from base 1. CDR1 is given as MNHEY and CDR2 as SVGEGT, both from the germline V gene. Study-wide conclusions, independent of this receptor: Most expanded thyroid clonotypes (frequency above 0.001) were also detected in blood, a finding suggesting that blood repertoires may reflect thyroid immune responses. In validation, the model predicted progression to ophthalmopathy a median of 6.5 months before onset, with approximately 70% sensitivity and about 75% specificity. No statistical method was used to fix the sample size in advance, and group allocation was not hidden from the investigators. A model built on a 13 V-J signature distinguished ophthalmopathy from stable hyperthyroidism, reaching roughly 88% sensitivity and about 81% specificity in cross-validation and 80%/75% in testing.

This clonotype appeared many times. It lacks a known antigen. No base quality information exists; no much larger clone differs at one position. The TCR beta CDR3 regions were amplified from RNA transcripts. For the first round of RT-PCR on the TCR CDR3, the HTBI primer set was used together with the Qiagen OneStep RT-PCR kit. Libraries were constructed in a second round of multiplex PCR, after which size selection and purification were carried out. Libraries were sequenced paired-end with 100 bp reads on an Illumina HiSeq2000. From the authors' description of their analysis: SOAPnuke was used to process the raw data, with reads discarded if the reads contained adapters or uncalled bases, had a mean Phred below 15, or lacked an exact constant-primer or identifier match. COPE v1.2.5 was used to merge the high-quality paired reads, and each unique nucleotide sequence was defined as a clonotype. MiTCR v1.1 was used to align clonotypes to the IMGT TRBV, TRBD and TRBJ reference segments. The analysis included only V-J combinations with a frequency above 0.0001, which together covered more than 99% of the repertoires. The TCS score was defined as the ratio of F50 (clonal expansion) to E x V (chaos), calculated using BLOSUM62-based TCRdist between CDR3 peptides within each V-J. Welch's t-statistics and random forest reduced around 510 V-J features to 10 to 15, which were used in a naive Bayes classifier (R e1071). TCRdb cleaned the public reads at Q25 with fastp, built clones with MiXCR and kept in-frame beta chains. Records with the same CDR3 protein are collapsed into one entry carrying the most frequent genes and DNA. The V and J calls shown here were made by TCRdb, not taken from the authors' results. Counted in this sample were 500,000 to 650,000 distinct CDR3 sequences; 12% to 15% of them appeared once. Approximately 14% of the sample belongs to the ten largest clones.

Stable Graves' hyperthyroidism was defined as the absence of progression to ophthalmopathy over 18 months of follow-up. The hyperthyroidism patients were between 18 and 65 years old and newly diagnosed, with a disease duration of less than 2 months. Patients with uncontrolled infections, other autoimmune diseases, pregnancy or lactation were excluded. Clinical symptoms, serum thyroxine and TRAb, thyroid ultrasound, and orbital computed tomography formed the basis for the diagnoses. PBMCs were separated from 8 to 10 ml of fresh peripheral blood using Ficoll-Paque density gradient centrifugation. Total RNA was extracted using Trizol reagent, and RNA quality was assessed on an Agilent 2100 Bioanalyzer.

Recombination joined TRBV6-2 or TRBV6-3 with TRBJ1-1; the best D guess is TRBD1, with 5 bases matching. This clonotype originated in a woman between 40 and 50 years old with Graves' hyperthyroidism. Sample: blood. The sequence in DNA is TGTGCCAGCAGCCATTACACGGACACTGATAGGGAAGCTTTCTTT. This encodes CASSHYTDTDREAFF.